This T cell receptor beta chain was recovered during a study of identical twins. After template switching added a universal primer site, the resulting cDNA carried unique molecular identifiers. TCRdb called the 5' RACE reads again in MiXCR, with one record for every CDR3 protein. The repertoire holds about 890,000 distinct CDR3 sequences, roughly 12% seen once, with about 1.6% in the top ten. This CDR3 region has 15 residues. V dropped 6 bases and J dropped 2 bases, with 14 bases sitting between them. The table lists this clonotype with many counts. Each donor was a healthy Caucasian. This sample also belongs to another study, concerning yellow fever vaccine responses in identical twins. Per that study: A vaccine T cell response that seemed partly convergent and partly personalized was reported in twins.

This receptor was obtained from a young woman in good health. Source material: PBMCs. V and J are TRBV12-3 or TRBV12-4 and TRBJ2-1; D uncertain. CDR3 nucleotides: TGTGCCAGCAGCCCCAGTTCCCCGACCTACAATGAGCAGTTCTTC. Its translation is CASSPSSPTYNEQFF.